A single sample gave rise to the 30 T cell receptor beta chains below, sequenced in a study of tumor-infiltrating lymphocytes in glioblastoma multiforme. Multiple V-beta primers and a C-beta primer amplified TCRB from RNA. MiXCR was run by TCRdb on the multiplex PCR reads, yielding one entry per CDR3 protein. The sample records 13,000 or so distinct CDR3 sequences, around 71% being singletons. The sample was brain tumor tissue. These receptors were obtained from a male donor with glioblastoma.

In regard to this clonotype: It is unclear where the CDR3 begins or ends on the DNA, so no DNA is shown, and the CDR3 is as TCRdb lists it. The chain couples TRBV6-6 to TRBJ2-2; TRBD2, the table's D call, was not compared with the DNA. The CDR3 comprises 15 residues, both ends counted. Germline CDR1 is MNHNY and CDR2 is SVGAGI (reference sequence). The CDR3 sequence is CASNFGGGITGELFF.

This clonotype was seen many times. A much more abundant neighbour one base away suggests this may be a read error. The rearrangement joins TRBV29-1 to TRBJ2-7, with unresolved D. The CDR3 has 13 amino acids. The germline gives CDR1 SQVTM, CDR2 ANQGSEA. CDR3 coding DNA: TGCAGCGTTGTTACGGAATTGACCTACGGGCAGTACTTC. The encoded protein is CSVVTELTYGQYF.

Regarding this clonotype: Possible read error: a much larger clone is one base away. The genes are TRBV20-1 and TRBJ2-7; 11 positions match TRBD2. There are 13 residues in the CDR3. Germline lookup yields CDR1 DFQATT and CDR2 SNEGSKA (reference sequence). The CDR3 region has the DNA TGCAATGCTAGAGACGGACTAGCGGGCGAGCAGTACTTC. It is translated as CNARDGLAGEQYF.

Turning to this clonotype: A much larger clone lies a single base off, so this may be a read error. The chain links TRBV11-1 to TRBJ2-1; unclear D gene. Germline values: CDR1 SGHAT, CDR2 FQDESV (reference sequence). The CDR3 length is 13 residues. Here the CDR3 reads CASSLGHWFGQLF. The CDR3 nucleotides are TGTGCCAGCAGCTTAGGCCACTGGTTTGGGCAGCTCTTC.

This clonotype has more than one count but fewer than ten. The chain combines TRBV10-3 with TRBJ1-3; D not certain. The germline CDR1 and CDR2 sequences are ENHRY and SYGVKD. This CDR3 has 14 amino acids. Trimming took off 4 bases at V and 0 bases at J, with 7 bases between the two ends. The CDR3 protein is CAISAPDSGNTIYF. As DNA, the CDR3 is TGTGCCATCAGTGCGCCAGACTCTGGAAACACCATATATTTT.

The chain is built from TRBV11-3 and TRBJ2-7, with 9 bases matching TRBD1. Germline values: CDR1 SGHNT, CDR2 YENEEA. V lost 6 bases to trimming and J lost 5 bases; unmatched junction nucleotides: 8. The CDR3 extends over 14 amino acids. The CDR3 is CASRVTGGGHEQYF. CDR3 nucleotides: TGTGCCAGCAGGGTGACAGGGGGAGGGCACGAGCAGTACTTC.

A remark on this clonotype: The junction departs from the called germline gene at one end, perhaps through a read error. The chain combines TRBV11-2 with TRBJ2-7, with D possibly being TRBD2 (5 bases). The CDR3 has 15 amino acids. From germline, CDR1 is SGHAT and CDR2 FQNNGV. The CDR3 region is CSSSSSSLALYEEYF. CDR3 nucleotides: TGTTCCAGCAGCTCCTCTAGCCTAGCACTATACGAGGAGTACTTC.

In the case of this clonotype: A single base separates this from a much larger clone, so it may be a read error. The chain couples TRBV12-3 or TRBV12-4 to TRBJ2-3; D not resolved. The length of the CDR3 is 12 residues. Trimming pared 2 bases from V and 14 bases from J, leaving 14 bases between. Written as DNA, the CDR3 is TGTGCCAGCAGTTTAAACGAAGATATGCGGTATTTT. Protein: CASSLNEDMRYF.

The chain employs TRBV6-5 and TRBJ2-7; 8 positions agree with TRBD2. Trimming took 2 bases from V and 2 from J; bases not matched to a gene: 5. This CDR3 comprises 15 residues. Germline V lookup: CDR1 MNHEY, CDR2 SVGAGI. The CDR3 spells CASSYEAGGAYEQYF. The CDR3 DNA sequence: TGTGCCAGCAGTTACGAGGCGGGGGGAGCCTACGAGCAGTACTTC.

Concerning this clonotype: This may stem from a read error, because a much larger clone lies one nucleotide away. V gene TRBV11-1 combines with J gene TRBJ2-6; D remains unclear. The CDR3 has 15 amino acids. Germline CDR1 SGHAT, CDR2 FQDESV (reference sequence). V was trimmed by 3 bases and J by 3 bases, leaving 9 bases between them. CDR3: CASSFATFGANVLTF. CDR3 nucleotide sequence: TGTGCCAGCAGCTTTGCAACGTTTGGGGCCAACGTCCTGACTTTC.

Comments on this clonotype: Given the absence of the conserved phenylalanine or tryptophan at the CDR3 end, a read error is likely. V gene TRBV4-1 combines with J gene TRBJ2-7, with D possibly TRBD1 on 7 matching bases. From germline, CDR1 is MGHRA and CDR2 YSYEKL. V was clipped by 3 bases and J by 9 bases, with 27 bases between them. The CDR3 has 17 residues. The CDR3 DNA is TGCGCCAGCAGCCACCCCCGGGAGAGGGGGCTAAGGAACGGGCAGTACTAC. Translation gives CASSHPRERGLRNGQYY.

Regarding this clonotype: This may be a read error: a much more frequent sequence differs by one nucleotide. This CDR3 is missing its conserved last phenylalanine or tryptophan, likely due to a read error. The chain recombines TRBV2 with TRBJ1-1; no firm D call. The CDR3 sequence is 14 residues long. Trimming pared 2 bases from V and 5 bases from J, leaving 12 bases between. Germline CDR1 SNHLY, CDR2 FYNNEI. The CDR3 sequence is CASSEWLGGTEAFL. The CDR3 region has the DNA TGTGCCAGCAGTGAATGGCTGGGAGGGACTGAAGCTTTCCTT.

The chain has TRBV5-1 and TRBJ2-5, with 7 bases aligning to TRBD2. V was clipped by 4 bases and J by 2 bases; unmatched bases: 8. The CDR3 contains 15 residues. Per germline, CDR1 SGHRS and CDR2 YFSETQ. The CDR3 DNA follows: TGCGCCAGCAGCATCCAGCGGGGACCTCAAGAGACCCAGTACTTC. It is translated as CASSIQRGPQETQYF.

Comment on this clonotype: The conserved closing phenylalanine or tryptophan is absent in this CDR3, likely reflecting a read error. V usage is TRBV30 and J usage is TRBJ2-3, with TRBD2 identical over 9 bases. The J segment lost 7 bases and the V segment lost 2 bases, leaving 10 bases of the junction unmatched. The CDR3 is 15 amino acids. The germline V gene has CDR1 GTSNPN and CDR2 SVGIG (reference sequence). The CDR3 DNA reads as TGTGCCTGGAGTACGACTGGCGGGAGGGCAAATACGCAGTATTTG. This gives the protein CAWSTTGGRANTQYL.

This chain uses TRBV6-5 with TRBJ1-1, with TRBD1 identical over 10 bases. This CDR3 is 16 amino acids long. Germline V lookup: CDR1 MNHEY, CDR2 SVGAGI. V was clipped by 6 bases and J by 3 bases; unmatched bases: 10. CDR3 bases: TGTGCCAGCAGCCTAATCGGGACAGGGGAGGACACTGAAGCTTTCTTT. Amino acids: CASSLIGTGEDTEAFF.

In its sample, this clonotype ranks as large. J is TRBJ2-1 and V is TRBV29-1; TRBD2 aligns across 8 bases. Unmatched junction bases numbered 12, after V lost 2 bases and J lost 15 bases. This CDR3 has 13 residues. The germline CDR1 and CDR2 sequences are SQVTM and ANQGSEA. The CDR3: CSVEQGAGEWRFF. CDR3 nucleotides: TGCAGCGTTGAACAAGGAGCGGGAGAATGGCGGTTCTTC.

On this clonotype: The junction departs from the called germline gene at one end, perhaps through a read error. The V and J genes are TRBV20-1 and TRBJ2-5; D may be TRBD1 (5 bases). The CDR3 is 14 amino acids. Germline assignment: CDR1 DFQATT and CDR2 SNEGSKA (reference sequence). The CDR3 DNA reads as TGCTGTGCTAGGAGTCTTAGGGGTCAAGAGACCCAGTACTTC. Its protein product is CCARSLRGQETQYF.

The chain has TRBV20-1 and TRBJ1-5; D remains ambiguous. CDR3 length: 13 amino acids. The V end was cut by 3 bases, the J end by 4 bases, with 10 bases between. Germline V gene lookup returns CDR1 DFQATT and CDR2 SNEGSKA (reference sequence). The CDR3 DNA reads TGCAGTGCTAGTCACGAGGAGAATCAGCCCCAGCATTTT. Its protein is CSASHEENQPQHF.

To note about this clonotype: One junction end does not reproduce the germline sequence, and a read error may be involved. V is TRBV6-6 and J is TRBJ1-4; no firm D call. Germline lookup yields CDR1 MNHNY and CDR2 SVGAGI (reference sequence). The CDR3 covers 15 residues. The CDR3 sequence: CASSYSTARRGKLVF. The CDR3 bases are TGCGCCAGCAGTTACTCCACGGCCAGACGGGGAAAACTGGTTTTT.

This chain links TRBV12-3 or TRBV12-4 with TRBJ2-7, with a weak D call TRBD1 (5 bases). The CDR3 is made up of 15 amino acids. V lost 1 base, J lost 2 bases, and 12 bases lay in between. CDR3 in DNA: TGTGCCAGCAGTTTAGGGGCAGGGTACACCTACGAGCAGTACTTC. It encodes CASSLGAGYTYEQYF.

The chain couples TRBV6-1 to TRBJ2-2; 8 bases are a match to TRBD1. V was clipped by 7 bases and J by 5 bases; unmatched bases: 6. Germline values: CDR1 MNHNS, CDR2 SASEGT. The CDR3 totals 14 residues. For the CDR3, the DNA is TGTGCCAGCAATGGACAGGGAGAAACCGGGGAGCTGTTTTTT. It codes for CASNGQGETGELFF.

To note about this clonotype: Here the CDR3 omits its conserved ending phenylalanine or tryptophan, so a read error is the likely source. V gene TRBV6-1 combines with J gene TRBJ2-5; D may correspond to TRBD1 or TRBD2 (5 bases each). CDR3 size: 14 residues. Germline V gene lookup returns CDR1 MNHNS and CDR2 SASEGT. The CDR3 nucleotides read TGTGTCAGCACAATCGGGGCAAACCAAGAGACCCAGTACTTA. Translation gives CVSTIGANQETQYL.

This clonotype was picked up many times. The chain is built from TRBV11-2 and TRBJ2-7; no definite D call. Trimming stripped 2 bases from V and 2 bases from J, with 7 bases between. Germline V lookup: CDR1 SGHAT, CDR2 FQNNGV. The CDR3 is 13 amino acids. CDR3 loop: CASSLRIPYEQYF. DNA for the CDR3: TGTGCCAGCAGCTTAAGGATCCCCTACGAGCAGTACTTC. Supplemented by reference TRBV11-2 and TRBJ2-7, the full variable domain reads EAGVAQSPRYKIIEKRQSVAFWCNPISGHATLYWYQQILGQGPKLLIQFQNNGVVDDSQLPKDRFSAERLKGVDSTLKIQPAKLEDSAVYLCASSLRIPYEQYFGPGTRLTVT.

This clonotype showed up just a few times. The chain is built from TRBV6-5 and TRBJ2-3; 8 positions agree with TRBD1. This CDR3 spans 15 amino acids. Trimming at V came to 6 bases and at J to 7 bases, leaving 12 bases not matched to a gene. The germline gives CDR1 MNHEY, CDR2 SVGAGI. The CDR3 coding sequence is TGTGCCAGCAGCCCCGGGACAGGTGGTACATATACGCAGTATTTT. It specifies CASSPGTGGTYTQYF.

This clonotype was counted ten times or more. An end of the junction differs from the germline gene, which may be a read error. V gene TRBV5-1 combines with J gene TRBJ1-1; possible D gene TRBD1, 6 bases. The CDR3 totals 13 residues. Germline V gives CDR1 SGHRS, CDR2 YFSETQ. The CDR3 reads CASSFQGRTEALF. CDR3 nucleotides: TGCGCCAGCAGCTTCCAGGGGCGGACTGAAGCTCTCTTT.

The genes are TRBV10-3 and TRBJ2-2; D call uncertain. The CDR3 length is 16 residues. CDR1 is ENHRY and CDR2 is SYGVKD in the germline V gene. V lost 4 bases, J lost 4 bases, and 16 bases lay in between. CDR3 sequence: CAISASILESTGELFF. CDR3 coding DNA: TGTGCCATCAGTGCCTCAATTCTAGAATCCACCGGGGAGCTGTTTTTT.

This clonotype was counted ten times or more. The chain is built from TRBV5-1 and TRBJ1-2, with 12 bases aligning to TRBD1. Germline loops: CDR1 SGHRS, CDR2 YFSETQ. Trimming at V came to 3 bases and at J to 3 bases, leaving 6 bases not matched to a gene. This CDR3 is 16 amino acids long. CDR3 amino acids: CASSWGQGAQDYGYTF. CDR3 sequence (DNA): TGCGCCAGCAGCTGGGGACAGGGGGCGCAGGACTATGGCTACACCTTC.

The chain joins TRBV29-1 to TRBJ1-2; perhaps TRBD1 as D (6 bases). The germline V gene has CDR1 SQVTM and CDR2 ANQGSEA. The CDR3 is made up of 13 amino acids. V was pared by 5 bases and J by 8 bases, with 18 bases between. Here the CDR3 DNA reads TGCAGCGTTTTAGCAGACCGGCAGGGGGGCTACACCTTC. It translates to CSVLADRQGGYTF.

About this clonotype: The final CDR3 position lacks the conserved phenylalanine or tryptophan, pointing to a likely read error. It is unclear where the CDR3 begins or ends on the DNA, so no DNA is shown, and the CDR3 is as TCRdb lists it. V and J are TRBV11-2 and TRBJ2-1; the table gives TRBD1 as D, unverified against the DNA. The germline V gene encodes CDR1 SGHAT and CDR2 FQNNGV. The CDR3 spans 13 amino acids, including both terminal residues. CDR3 protein: CASSLAGNNEQIL.

In its sample, this clonotype is large (0.1 to 1%). The chain links TRBV11-2 to TRBJ2-2; TRBD2 matches 9 bases. This CDR3 has 16 amino acids. V lost 3 bases to trimming and J lost 5 bases; unmatched junction nucleotides: 7. Per the germline V gene, CDR1 is SGHAT and CDR2 is FQNNGV. DNA for the CDR3: TGTGCCAGCAGCTTCCAGCGGGGGGCGGGAACCGGGGAGCTGTTTTTT. This codes for CASSFQRGAGTGELFF.